The 2 T cell receptor beta chains given below trace back to one sample, sequenced in a study of chemoradiotherapy in HPV16-positive cancers. The protocol was immunoSEQ multiplex PCR, while the TCRdb copy is restricted to in-frame clones and leaves out a portion. There are over a thousand clones in the sample; more than 75% occur only once, and 3.3% lies in the top ten. The material sequenced was tumor tissue, taken from a patient who underwent chemoradiotherapy. The receptors shown here come from a human donor with HPV-associated anogenital cancer.

This clone was seen once. The rearrangement joins TRBV28 to TRBJ2-1; D possibly uses TRBD1 or TRBD2 (5 bases each). The CDR3 is 14 residues long. V was shortened by 7 bases and J by 4 bases, with 14 bases between the two germline ends. Per germline, CDR1 MDHEN and CDR2 SYDVKM. As DNA, the CDR3 is TGTGCCAGCAATCTAGAGGGACCGTACAATGAGCAGTTCTTC. Its protein is CASNLEGPYNEQFF.

Turning to this clone: One end of the junction is discordant with germline, which a read error may explain. This chain connects TRBV9 to TRBJ1-1; TRBD1 matches 7 bases. Germline V gene lookup returns CDR1 SGDLS and CDR2 YYNGEE. The CDR3 length is 12 residues. In DNA form, the CDR3 reads TGTGCCAGCAGCGCCCGAATTCCGGGACAGCTGTTT. Its translation is CASSARIPGQLF.